This paragraph covers one T cell receptor (beta chain) sequence. Per germline, CDR1 SGHVS and CDR2 FQNEAQ. This CDR3 has 21 amino acids. Trimming shortened V by 3 bases and J by 4 bases, and 30 bases separated the two germline ends. Researchers extracted total RNA from unfractionated whole blood. This sample is drawn from a study of human T cells and chemical hapten exposure. Individual cDNA molecules in this library carried unique molecular identifiers. One entry per CDR3 protein results from TCRdb running MiXCR on the reads. Here the sample spans over 700 distinct CDR3 sequences, 75% being singletons.

This receptor was identified in a human donor with alopecia, or a healthy volunteer (not recorded which). Some clones in this sample may be carry-over from other donors' samples. This table probably holds off-target reads from a library built for another chain. The source material was whole blood. This rearrangement joins TRBV7-8 to TRBJ2-2, with TRBD1 as a possible D gene (6 bases). The CDR3 region is CASSLKNYRVGDTKGTGELFF. The CDR3 nucleotides read TGTGCCAGCAGCTTGAAAAATTACAGGGTTGGAGACACCAAAGGCACCGGGGAGCTGTTTTTT.